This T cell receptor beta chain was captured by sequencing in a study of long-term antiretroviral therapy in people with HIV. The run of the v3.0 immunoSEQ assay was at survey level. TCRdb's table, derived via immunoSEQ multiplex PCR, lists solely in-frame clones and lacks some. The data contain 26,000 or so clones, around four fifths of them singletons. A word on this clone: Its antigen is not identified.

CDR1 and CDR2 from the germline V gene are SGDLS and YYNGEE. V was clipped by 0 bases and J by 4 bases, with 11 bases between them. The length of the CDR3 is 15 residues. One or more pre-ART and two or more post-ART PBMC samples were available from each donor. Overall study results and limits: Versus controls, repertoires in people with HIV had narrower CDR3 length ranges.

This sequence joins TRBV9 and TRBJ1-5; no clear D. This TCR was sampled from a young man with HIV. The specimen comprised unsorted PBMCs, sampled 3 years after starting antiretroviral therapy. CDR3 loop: CASSVEGGENQPQHF. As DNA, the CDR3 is TGTGCCAGCAGCGTAGAAGGTGGTGAAAATCAGCCCCAGCATTTT.